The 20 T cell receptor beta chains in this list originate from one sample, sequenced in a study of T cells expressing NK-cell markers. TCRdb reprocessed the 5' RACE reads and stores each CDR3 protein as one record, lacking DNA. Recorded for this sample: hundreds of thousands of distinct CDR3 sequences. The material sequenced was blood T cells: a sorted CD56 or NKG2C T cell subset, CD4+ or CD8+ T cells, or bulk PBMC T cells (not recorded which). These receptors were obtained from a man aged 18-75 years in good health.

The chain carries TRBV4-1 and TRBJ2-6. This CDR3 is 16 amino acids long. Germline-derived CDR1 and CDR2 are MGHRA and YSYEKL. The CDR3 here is CASSHRMGSGANVLTF.

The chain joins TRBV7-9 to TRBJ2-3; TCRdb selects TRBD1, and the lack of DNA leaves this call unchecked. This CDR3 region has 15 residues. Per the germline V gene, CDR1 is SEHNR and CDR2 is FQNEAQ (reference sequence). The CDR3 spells CASSLEGGSSDTQYF.

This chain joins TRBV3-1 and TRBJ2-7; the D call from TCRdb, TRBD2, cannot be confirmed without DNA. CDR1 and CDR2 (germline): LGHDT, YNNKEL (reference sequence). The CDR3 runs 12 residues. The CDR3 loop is CASRPTSGGMYF.

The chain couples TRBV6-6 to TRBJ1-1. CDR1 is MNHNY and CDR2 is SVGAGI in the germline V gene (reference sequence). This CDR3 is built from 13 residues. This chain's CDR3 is CASSYSSAGEAFF.

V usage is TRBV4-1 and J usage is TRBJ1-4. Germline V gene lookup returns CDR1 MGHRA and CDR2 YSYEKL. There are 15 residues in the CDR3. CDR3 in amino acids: CASSQAGATNEKLFF.

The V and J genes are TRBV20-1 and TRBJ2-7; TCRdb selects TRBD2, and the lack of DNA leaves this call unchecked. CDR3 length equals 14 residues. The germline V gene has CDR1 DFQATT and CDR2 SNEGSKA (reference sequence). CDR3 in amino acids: CSARGSRRSYEQYF.

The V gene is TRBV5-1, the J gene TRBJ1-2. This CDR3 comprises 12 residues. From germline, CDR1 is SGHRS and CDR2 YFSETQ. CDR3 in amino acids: CASSTLDYGYTF.

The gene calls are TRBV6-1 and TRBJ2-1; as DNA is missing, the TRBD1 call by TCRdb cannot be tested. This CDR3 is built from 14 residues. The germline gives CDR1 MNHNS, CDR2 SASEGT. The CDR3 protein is CASTPGDRYNEQFF.

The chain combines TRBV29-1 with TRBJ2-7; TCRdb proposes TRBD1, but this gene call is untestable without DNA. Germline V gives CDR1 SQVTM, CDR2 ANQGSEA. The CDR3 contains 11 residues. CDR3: CSGMTGYEQYF.

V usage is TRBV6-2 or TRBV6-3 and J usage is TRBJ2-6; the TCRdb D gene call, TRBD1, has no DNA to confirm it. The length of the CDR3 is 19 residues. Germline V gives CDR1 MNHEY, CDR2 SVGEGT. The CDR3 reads CASSYNPYGPSSGANVLTF.

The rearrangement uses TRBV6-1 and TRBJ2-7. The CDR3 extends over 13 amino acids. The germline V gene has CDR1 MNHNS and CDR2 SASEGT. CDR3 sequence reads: CASSIVSYYEQYF.

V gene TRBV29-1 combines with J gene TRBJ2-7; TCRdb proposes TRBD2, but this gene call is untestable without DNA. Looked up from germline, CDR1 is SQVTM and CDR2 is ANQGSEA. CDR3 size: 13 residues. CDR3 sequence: CSVEGGRVGEQYF.

CDR3 loop: CASSYGLGETQYF. This sequence joins TRBV6-8 and TRBJ2-5; TCRdb proposes TRBD2, but this gene call is untestable without DNA. Germline V gene data show CDR1 as MNHGY and CDR2 as SAAAGT. This CDR3 is built from 13 residues.

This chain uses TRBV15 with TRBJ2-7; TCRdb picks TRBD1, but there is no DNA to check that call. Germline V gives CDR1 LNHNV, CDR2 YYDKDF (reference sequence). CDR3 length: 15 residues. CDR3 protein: CATSGDRGGYYEQYF.

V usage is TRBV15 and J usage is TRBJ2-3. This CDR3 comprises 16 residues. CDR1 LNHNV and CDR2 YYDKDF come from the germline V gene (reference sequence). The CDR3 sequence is CATSRRLAGRTDTQYF.

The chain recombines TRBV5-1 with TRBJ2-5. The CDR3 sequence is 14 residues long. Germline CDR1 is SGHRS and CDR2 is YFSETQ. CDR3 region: CASSPTTTQETQYF.

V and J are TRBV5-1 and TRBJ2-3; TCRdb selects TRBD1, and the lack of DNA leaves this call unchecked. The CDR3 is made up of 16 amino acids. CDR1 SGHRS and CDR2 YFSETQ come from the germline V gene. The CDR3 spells CASSLRGQGYTDTQYF. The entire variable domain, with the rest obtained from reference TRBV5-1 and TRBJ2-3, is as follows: KAGVTQTPRYLIKTRGQQVTLSCSPISGHRSVSWYQQTPGQGLQFLFEYFSETQRNKGNFPGRFSGRQFSNSRSEMNVSTLELGDSALYLCASSLRGQGYTDTQYFGPGTRLTVL.

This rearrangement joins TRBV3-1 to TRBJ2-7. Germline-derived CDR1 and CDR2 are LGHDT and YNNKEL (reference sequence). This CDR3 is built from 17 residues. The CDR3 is CASSPQGLPRSSYEQYF.

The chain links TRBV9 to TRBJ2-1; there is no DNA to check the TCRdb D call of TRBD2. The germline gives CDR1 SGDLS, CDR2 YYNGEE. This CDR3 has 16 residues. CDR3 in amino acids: CASSILAGGLHNEQFF.

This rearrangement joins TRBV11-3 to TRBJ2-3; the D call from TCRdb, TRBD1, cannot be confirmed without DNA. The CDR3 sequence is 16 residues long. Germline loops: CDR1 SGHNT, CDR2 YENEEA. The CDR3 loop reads CASSLGRVPSTDTQYF. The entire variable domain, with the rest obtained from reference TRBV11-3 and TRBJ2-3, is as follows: EAGVVQSPRYKIIEKKQPVAFWCNPISGHNTLYWYLQNLGQGPELLIRYENEEAVDDSQLPKDRFSAERLKGVDSTLKIQPAELGDSAVYLCASSLGRVPSTDTQYFGPGTRLTVL.